These T cell receptor beta chains were read from a single sample in a study of human T cells and chemical hapten exposure. MiXCR, applied by TCRdb to the RACE reads, yields one record per CDR3 protein. This table holds tens of thousands of distinct CDR3 sequences, 8% to 9.5% found once. Sequencing used whole blood, obtained in connection with sensitization to the hapten diphenylcyclopropenone (DPC). The receptors derive from a middle-aged woman with alopecia areata. Some clones in this sample may be carry-over from other donors' samples. CDR3s include the opening cysteine and the closing phenylalanine or tryptophan. Fields, in order: clone size, V gene, J gene, CDR3 protein. Only some rows state a clone size, as once, few, many or a class for expanded clones.

many	TRBV12-3/TRBV12-4	TRBJ1-2	CASTTAGFGYTF
many	TRBV5-1	TRBJ1-1	CASSPIRGRGTYAFF
many	TRBV7-8	TRBJ2-1	CASSFRLAGISGQFF
NA	TRBV20-1	TRBJ2-1	CSAYDSGRGSLENEQFF
many	TRBV12-3/TRBV12-4	TRBJ2-2	CASSFAQGAMAGELFF
many	TRBV20-1	TRBJ2-7	CSAGDRERREQYF
many	TRBV20-1	TRBJ1-6	CSARDDRGLGNSPLHF
many	TRBV29-1	TRBJ2-5	CSAERRQETQYF
many	TRBV5-1	TRBJ2-7	CASSLNGYGGEQYF
few	TRBV10-3	TRBJ1-2	CATQSAGDYKGYTF
many	TRBV12-3/TRBV12-4	TRBJ1-2	CASRRNVEGYTF
once	TRBV20-1	TRBJ1-1	CSARGRDRRMWAFF
many	TRBV6-2/TRBV6-3	TRBJ1-1	CASSRLSEAFF
many	TRBV30	TRBJ1-2	CAWSVDRGNYGYTF
many	TRBV11-3	TRBJ2-3	CASSNSLRGSADTQYF
NA	TRBV12-3/TRBV12-4	TRBJ2-5	CASGGGGETQYF
medium-sized	TRBV4-2	TRBJ2-3	CASSHEAGAADTQYF
many	TRBV7-6	TRBJ2-7	CASSLALASPYEQYF
many	TRBV5-6	TRBJ1-1	CASSPPSQGNTEAFF
medium-sized	TRBV24-1	TRBJ1-5	CATSDLSINQPQHF
many	TRBV29-1	TRBJ2-4	CSVDGGSGNIQYF
many	TRBV5-5	TRBJ1-4	CASSLAGGGTNEKLFF
many	TRBV3-1	TRBJ2-5	CASSAIQLQTQYF
few	TRBV18	TRBJ2-7	CASSPTGTYEQYF
many	TRBV7-9	TRBJ2-2	CASSSPGGGADTGELFF
many	TRBV3-1	TRBJ2-3	CASSQDAPGYTDTQYF
many	TRBV5-4	TRBJ2-2	CASSIYGLAGGELFF
many	TRBV5-1	TRBJ2-7	CASSLAGQGYEQYF
NA	TRBV20-1	TRBJ1-2	CSARRPGLYGYTF
many	TRBV9	TRBJ1-2	CASSANDRYTF
NA	TRBV4-2	TRBJ1-1	CASSADRRSTEAFF
NA	TRBV7-3	TRBJ2-3	CASSFTSDLTDTQYF
many	TRBV7-9	TRBJ1-2	CASSLGASYGYTF
NA	TRBV28	TRBJ1-1	CANSPAGQGASTEAFF
many	TRBV29-1	TRBJ2-7	CSATTGLTYEQYF
many	TRBV29-1	TRBJ1-4	CSVEGGQAPEANEKLFF
few	TRBV20-1	TRBJ2-2	CSARLAGDPTGELFF
many	TRBV29-1	TRBJ1-2	CSVEEPTNYGYTF
many	TRBV21-1	TRBJ2-1	CASSKGGLAGGNPYNEQFF
many	TRBV12-3/TRBV12-4	TRBJ2-5	CASRSEGGEETQYF